This entry lists 23 T cell receptor beta chains sequenced from one sample in a study of blood T cell repertoires in COVID-19. Data came from immunoSEQ multiplex PCR; TCRdb stores just in-frame clones and leaves some out. The sample lists roughly 59,000 clones, around 83% occurring once. Sequencing input: peripheral blood. These TCRs come from an elderly woman with acute or convalescent COVID-19.

The chain couples TRBV11-2 to TRBJ2-3; possible D gene TRBD2, 7 bases. The CDR3 is 16 amino acids. Germline lookup yields CDR1 SGHAT and CDR2 FQNNGV. With 8 bases removed from V and 6 bases from J, the gap between germline ends came to 24 bases. This CDR3 is CASSDRWGGGVDTQYF. In nucleotides, the CDR3 is TGTGCCAGCTCCGACCGGTGGGGGGGCGGGGTTGATACGCAGTATTTT.

This sequence joins TRBV5-6 and TRBJ2-4; TRBD1 matches 7 bases. The CDR3 has 14 residues. The V and J ends lost 4 bases and 8 bases, in that order; junction bases with no gene match: 9. Germline V gives CDR1 SGHDT, CDR2 YYEEEE. The CDR3 is CASSSGTDHDIQYF. In DNA form, the CDR3 reads TGTGCCAGCAGCAGTGGGACAGACCATGACATTCAGTACTTC. Full variable domain (rest looked up from reference TRBV5-6 and TRBJ2-4): DAGVTQSPTHLIKTRGQQVTLRCSPKSGHDTVSWYQQALGQGPQFIFQYYEEEERQRGNFPDRFSGHQFPNYSSELNVNALLLGDSALYLCASSSGTDHDIQYFGAGTRLSVL.

This clone was observed a handful of times. This rearrangement joins TRBV14 to TRBJ1-6; unclear D gene. V shed 1 base and J shed 13 bases, with 8 bases lying between them. In germline, CDR1 is SGHDN, CDR2 FVKESK. This CDR3 has 12 residues. CDR3 sequence reads: CASSQARVPLHF. In nucleotides, the CDR3 is TGTGCCAGCAGCCAAGCCCGAGTGCCCCTCCACTTT.

The genes are TRBV27 and TRBJ1-5; D might be TRBD1 (6 bases). The CDR3 runs 15 residues. Germline V CDR1 and CDR2: MNHEY, SMNVEV (reference sequence). The V and J ends lost 4 bases and 6 bases respectively, with 16 bases between them. The CDR3 reads CASSYQGLSGQPQHF. CDR3 DNA sequence: TGTGCCAGCAGTTATCAGGGGCTGTCAGGTCAGCCCCAGCATTTT.

The chain joins TRBV5-5 to TRBJ2-3; TRBD2 matches at 7 bases. The V gene's germline CDR1 is SGHKS and CDR2 YYEKEE (reference sequence). V shed 4 bases, J shed 0 bases, and the junction held 8 bases outside the gene matches. This CDR3 spans 16 amino acids. CDR3 in amino acids: CASSRGDASSTDTQYF. The CDR3 DNA is TGTGCCAGCAGCCGGGGGGATGCCTCTAGCACAGATACGCAGTATTTT.

The chain combines TRBV1 with TRBJ2-7; the D call TRBD2 from the table was never checked on the DNA. TRBV1 is tagged as a pseudogene. This CDR3 comprises 12 residues. Here the CDR3 reads CTHRDYLYEQYF. The CDR3 DNA reads TGCACCCACCGGGACTACCTCTACGAGCAGTACTTC.

V and J are TRBV25-1 and TRBJ1-6; 7 nucleotides align to TRBD1. The germline V gene encodes CDR1 MGHDK and CDR2 SYGVNS. The CDR3 loop spans 15 amino acids. V lost 4 bases to trimming and J lost 9 bases; unmatched junction nucleotides: 9. DNA for the CDR3: TGTGCCAGCAGTGCTTCTACAGGGGAAAGTTCACCCCTCCACTTT. As protein: CASSASTGESSPLHF.

The rearrangement links TRBV27 to TRBJ2-1, with TRBD2 identical over 8 bases. The CDR3 totals 15 residues. Germline assignment: CDR1 MNHEY and CDR2 SMNVEV (reference sequence). The V segment lost 1 base and the J segment 6 bases; nucleotides outside the gene matches: 5. The CDR3 coding sequence is TGTGCCAGCAGTTTATTAGTCCGGGGGGGCAATGAGCAGTTCTTC. Translating it yields CASSLLVRGGNEQFF.

V usage is TRBV2 and J usage is TRBJ2-3, with D maybe TRBD2 (6 bases). The CDR3 has 14 amino acids. Germline-derived CDR1 and CDR2 are SNHLY and FYNNEI. With 8 bases removed from V and 3 bases from J, the gap between germline ends came to 15 bases. The CDR3 protein is CASRGGTHTDTQYF. CDR3 in DNA: TGTGCCAGCCGGGGCGGGACGCATACAGATACGCAGTATTTT.

V is TRBV27 and J is TRBJ2-1, with D maybe TRBD2 (5 bases). V dropped 6 bases and J dropped 14 bases, with 17 bases sitting between them. The CDR3 spans 12 residues. Germline CDR1 MNHEY, CDR2 SMNVEV (reference sequence). The CDR3 is CASRLGPNTEFF. CDR3 nucleotide sequence: TGTGCCAGCAGACTAGGACCGAATACAGAGTTCTTC.

The chain is built from TRBV7-2 and TRBJ1-3; 7 nucleotides match TRBD1. The junction had 6 bases not matched to a gene; V was cut back by 4 bases and J by 0 bases. There are 16 residues in the CDR3. Germline V gene data show CDR1 as SGHTA and CDR2 as FQGNSA. The CDR3 coding sequence is TGTGCCAGCAGCTCCTGGGACAGTTTCTCTGGAAACACCATATATTTT. It is translated as CASSSWDSFSGNTIYF.

The sample holds one count of this clone. The chain recombines TRBV2 with TRBJ2-7, with D maybe TRBD2 (5 bases). The CDR3 consists of 14 residues. Between the trimmed V and J ends, which lost 7 bases and 3 bases, there was a span of 16 bases. The germline CDR1 and CDR2 sequences are SNHLY and FYNNEI. This chain's CDR3 is CASTPGRGSYEQYF. The CDR3 DNA reads TGTGCCAGCACCCCAGGTAGAGGGAGCTACGAGCAGTACTTC.

Only a few counts were recorded for this clone. CDR3 sequence reads: CASSSLYSGGTGEQYF. The CDR3 DNA follows: TGTGCCAGCAGCTCTTTATATAGCGGGGGCACGGGGGAGCAGTACTTC. The chain joins TRBV11-3 to TRBJ2-7; 9 nucleotides agree with TRBD2. J gave up 7 bases and V 4 bases, and 14 bases lay outside the gene matches. CDR1 SGHNT and CDR2 YENEEA come from the germline V gene. The CDR3 runs to 16 residues.

The V call is TRBV19, the J call TRBJ1-1; D gene uncertain. The germline V and J ends were trimmed by 7 bases and 1 base, with 10 bases remaining between them. CDR3 length: 13 residues. Germline V CDR1 and CDR2: LNHDA, SQIVND (reference sequence). CDR3 bases: TGTGCCAGTACCCCGGTCCCGAACACTGAAGCTTTCTTT. The encoded protein is CASTPVPNTEAFF.

The V gene is TRBV7-3, the J gene TRBJ2-1, with 9 bases lining up with TRBD2. CDR3 length: 17 amino acids. The V gene end was trimmed by 0 bases and the J gene end by 2 bases; junction bases not matched to a gene: 5. Germline values: CDR1 SGHTA, CDR2 FQGTGA. CDR3 coding DNA: TGTGCCAGCAGCTTAACGATAGCTAGCGGGGCCTACAATGAGCAGTTCTTC. This sequence encodes CASSLTIASGAYNEQFF. Full variable domain (rest looked up from reference TRBV7-3 and TRBJ2-1): GAGVSQTPSNKVTEKGKYVELRCDPISGHTALYWYRQSLGQGPEFLIYFQGTGAADDSGLPNDRFFAVRPEGSVSTLKIQRTERGDSAVYLCASSLTIASGAYNEQFFGPGTRLTVL.

The rearrangement uses TRBV6-1 and TRBJ2-1; tentatively, D is TRBD2 (6 bases). Germline CDR1 MNHNS, CDR2 SASEGT. There are 16 residues in the CDR3. Trimming stripped 3 bases from V and 0 bases from J, with 12 bases between. The DNA of the CDR3 is TGTGCCAGCAGTGAGAGGGAGGCCGTCTCCTACAATGAGCAGTTCTTC. It is translated as CASSEREAVSYNEQFF.

The J gene is TRBJ2-7, the V gene TRBV6-2 or TRBV6-3; D ambiguous. The V gene's germline CDR1 is MNHEY and CDR2 SVGEGT. The V gene lost 3 bases and the J gene lost 5 bases, with 5 bases spanning the gap. The CDR3 runs 11 residues. The CDR3 here is CASSYLDEQYF. CDR3 bases: TGTGCCAGCAGTTATCTCGACGAGCAGTACTTC.

This clone was seen just once. DNA for the CDR3: TGTGCCAGCAGCCAACTAGCGACAGATACGCAGTATTTT. The encoded protein is CASSQLATDTQYF. This chain joins TRBV3-1 (or the pseudogene TRBV3-2) and TRBJ2-3, with D tentatively TRBD2 (6 bases). This CDR3 region has 13 residues. Trimming removed 2 bases at V and 3 bases at J, with 6 bases between. Germline assignment: CDR1 LGHDT and CDR2 YNNKEL (reference sequence).

V gene TRBV5-1 combines with J gene TRBJ2-2; D call uncertain. With 5 bases removed from V and 6 bases from J, the gap between germline ends came to 5 bases. The CDR3 has 11 residues. Looked up from germline, CDR1 is SGHRS and CDR2 is YFSETQ. CDR3 sequence (DNA): TGCGCCAGCAGTTTAGCCGGGGAGCTGTTTTTT. Protein: CASSLAGELFF.

The chain couples TRBV27 to TRBJ1-1; no definite D call. The CDR3 runs to 14 residues. V gave up 3 bases and J gave up 3 bases, with 11 bases separating them. In germline, CDR1 is MNHEY, CDR2 SMNVEV (reference sequence). CDR3 sequence reads: CASSFRRRYTEAFF. Written as DNA, the CDR3 is TGTGCCAGCAGTTTCCGGCGCAGGTACACTGAAGCTTTCTTT.

For this clone: Within the sample, other DNA sequences also encode this same CDR3. The chain uses TRBV9 and TRBJ2-7, with D hard to call. V lost 0 bases to trimming and J lost 0 bases, with 4 bases between them. Germline V gives CDR1 SGDLS, CDR2 YYNGEE. There are 13 residues in the CDR3. Written as DNA, the CDR3 is TGTGCCAGCAGCGTAGGCAGCTCCTACGAGCAGTACTTC. This codes for CASSVGSSYEQYF.

This clone occurred a few times. The chain employs TRBV6-2 or TRBV6-3 and TRBJ1-1; D unresolved. The germline gives CDR1 MNHEY, CDR2 SVGEGT. This CDR3 has 11 residues. Trimming cost V 0 bases and J 9 bases, with 5 bases left between them. CDR3 DNA sequence: TGTGCCAGCAGTTACTCGACAAAAGCTTTCTTT. It translates to CASSYSTKAFF.

This clone was observed once. The chain employs TRBV18 and TRBJ2-7; D gene ambiguous. Per the germline V gene, CDR1 is KGHSH and CDR2 is LQKENI. V was cut by 2 bases and J by 1 base, with 9 bases left in between. This CDR3 is 14 amino acids long. CDR3 in amino acids: CASSPAAGSYEQYF. The CDR3 DNA is TGTGCCAGCTCACCAGCAGCAGGATCCTACGAGCAGTACTTC.